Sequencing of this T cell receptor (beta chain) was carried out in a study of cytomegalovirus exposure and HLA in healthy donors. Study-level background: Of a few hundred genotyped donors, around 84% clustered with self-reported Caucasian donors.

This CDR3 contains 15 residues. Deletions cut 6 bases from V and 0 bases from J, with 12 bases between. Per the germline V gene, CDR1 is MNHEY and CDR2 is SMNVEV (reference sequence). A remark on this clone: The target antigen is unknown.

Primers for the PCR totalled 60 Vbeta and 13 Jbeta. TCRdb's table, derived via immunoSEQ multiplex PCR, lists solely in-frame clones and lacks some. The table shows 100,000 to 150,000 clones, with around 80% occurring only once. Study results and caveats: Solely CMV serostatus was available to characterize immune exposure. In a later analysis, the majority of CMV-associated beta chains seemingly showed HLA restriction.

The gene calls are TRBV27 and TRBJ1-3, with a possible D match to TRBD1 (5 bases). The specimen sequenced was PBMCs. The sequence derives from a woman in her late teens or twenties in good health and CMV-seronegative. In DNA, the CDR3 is TGTGCCAGCAGGCTGACAGCCAGCTCTGGAAACACCATATATTTT. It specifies CASRLTASSGNTIYF.